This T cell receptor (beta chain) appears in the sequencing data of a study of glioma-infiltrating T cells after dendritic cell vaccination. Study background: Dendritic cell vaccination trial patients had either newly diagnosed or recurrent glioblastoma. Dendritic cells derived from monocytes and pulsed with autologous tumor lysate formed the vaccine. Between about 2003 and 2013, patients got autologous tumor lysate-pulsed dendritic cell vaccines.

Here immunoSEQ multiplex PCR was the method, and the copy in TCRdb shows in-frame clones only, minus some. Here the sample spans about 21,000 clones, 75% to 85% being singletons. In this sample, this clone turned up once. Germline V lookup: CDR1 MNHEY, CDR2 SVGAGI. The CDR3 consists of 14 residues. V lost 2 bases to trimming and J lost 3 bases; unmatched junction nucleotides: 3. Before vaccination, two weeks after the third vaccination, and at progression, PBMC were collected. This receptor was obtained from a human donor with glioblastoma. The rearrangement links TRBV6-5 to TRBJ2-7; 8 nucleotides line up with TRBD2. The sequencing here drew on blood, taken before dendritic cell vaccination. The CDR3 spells CASSYRREVYEQYF. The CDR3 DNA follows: TGTGCCAGCAGTTACCGGCGGGAGGTCTACGAGCAGTACTTC.